Detailed here is one T cell receptor beta chain. Its antigen remains unknown. Indicated time point: week 23, last vaccination. Mutant IDH1 20-mer peptide, at 300 ug, made up each vaccine dose, with topical imiquimod. The data are from a study of a mutant IDH1 vaccine in newly diagnosed glioma. Study-wide background: Mean patient age was approximately 40 years; approximately 62% were male and about 38% female.

Here immunoSEQ multiplex PCR was the method, and the copy in TCRdb shows in-frame clones only, minus some. This sample has 25,000 to 30,000 clones; about four fifths occur once, and the top ten carry more than 15%. Overall study findings and caveats: Pseudoprogression seemed unrelated to changes in top peripheral T cell clonotypes. Immune responses induced by vaccination arose in 93.3% of the patients.

The germline V and J ends were trimmed by 7 bases and 1 base, with 8 bases remaining between them. The V gene's germline CDR1 is SGDLS and CDR2 YYNGEE. The CDR3 is 12 amino acids. The source material was PBMCs, sampled from a glioma patient whose treatment included an IDH1 peptide vaccine. The chain couples TRBV9 to TRBJ1-1, with TRBD1 as a possible D gene (5 bases). The receptor was derived from a woman aged 25 to 45 with glioma. The CDR3 DNA reads as TGTGCCAGCGGGACGCCGAACACTGAAGCTTTCTTT. Translating gives CASGTPNTEAFF.